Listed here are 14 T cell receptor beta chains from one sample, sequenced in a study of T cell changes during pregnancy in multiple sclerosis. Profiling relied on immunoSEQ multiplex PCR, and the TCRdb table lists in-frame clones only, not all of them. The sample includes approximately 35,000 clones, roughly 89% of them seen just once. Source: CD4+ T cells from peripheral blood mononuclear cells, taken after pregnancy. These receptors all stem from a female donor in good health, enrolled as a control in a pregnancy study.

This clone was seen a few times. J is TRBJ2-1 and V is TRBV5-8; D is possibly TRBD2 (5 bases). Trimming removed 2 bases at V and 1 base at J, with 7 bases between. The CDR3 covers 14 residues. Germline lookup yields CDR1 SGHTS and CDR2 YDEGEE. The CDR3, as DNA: TGTGCCAGCAGCTTTGGGGAGTCCTACAATGAGCAGTTCTTC. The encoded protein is CASSFGESYNEQFF.

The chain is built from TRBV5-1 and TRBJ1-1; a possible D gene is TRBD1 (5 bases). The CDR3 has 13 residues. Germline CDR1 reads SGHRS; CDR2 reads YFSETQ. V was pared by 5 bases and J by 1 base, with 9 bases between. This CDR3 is CASRAGGNTEAFF. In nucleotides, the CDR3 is TGCGCCAGCAGGGCCGGGGGGAACACTGAAGCTTTCTTT.

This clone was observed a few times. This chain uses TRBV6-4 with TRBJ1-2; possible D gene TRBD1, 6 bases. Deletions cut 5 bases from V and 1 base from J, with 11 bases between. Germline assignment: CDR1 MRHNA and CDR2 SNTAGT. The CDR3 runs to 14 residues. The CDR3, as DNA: TGTGCCAGCAGTCCCACAGGGAATAACTATGGCTACACCTTC. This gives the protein CASSPTGNNYGYTF.

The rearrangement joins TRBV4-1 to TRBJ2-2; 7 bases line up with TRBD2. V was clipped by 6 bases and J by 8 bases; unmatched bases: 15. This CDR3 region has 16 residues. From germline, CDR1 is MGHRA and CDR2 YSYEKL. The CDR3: CASSTASGGILGELFF. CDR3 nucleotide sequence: TGCGCCAGCAGTACAGCTTCGGGGGGTATCTTGGGGGAGCTGTTTTTT.

The CDR3 here is CASSFGGAGSYEQYF. In DNA, the CDR3 is TGTGCCAGCAGCTTTGGGGGGGCGGGTTCCTACGAGCAGTACTTC. The rearrangement uses TRBV7-9 and TRBJ2-7, with a tentative D call TRBD2 (7 bases). V was pared by 3 bases and J by 1 base, with 13 bases between. The CDR3 has 15 amino acids. CDR1 is SEHNR and CDR2 is FQNEAQ in the germline V gene (reference sequence).

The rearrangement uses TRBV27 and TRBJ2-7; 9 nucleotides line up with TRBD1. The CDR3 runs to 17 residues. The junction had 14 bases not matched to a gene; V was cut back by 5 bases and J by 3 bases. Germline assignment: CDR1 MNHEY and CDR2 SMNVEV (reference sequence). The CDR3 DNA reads TGTGCCAGCAGTCTCCGCTCCCCTCGACAGGGGGTCTACGAGCAGTACTTC. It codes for CASSLRSPRQGVYEQYF.

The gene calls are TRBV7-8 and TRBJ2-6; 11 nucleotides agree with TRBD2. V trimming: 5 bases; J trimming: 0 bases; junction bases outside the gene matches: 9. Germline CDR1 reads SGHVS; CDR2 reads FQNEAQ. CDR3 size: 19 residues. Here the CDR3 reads CASSPLGLAVNSGANVLTF. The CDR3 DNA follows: TGTGCCAGCAGCCCGTTGGGACTAGCGGTTAACTCTGGGGCCAACGTCCTGACTTTC.

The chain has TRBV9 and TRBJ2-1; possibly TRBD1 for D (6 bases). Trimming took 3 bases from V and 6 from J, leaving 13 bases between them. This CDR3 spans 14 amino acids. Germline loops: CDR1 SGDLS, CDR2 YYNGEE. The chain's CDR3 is CASSALTGGNEQFF. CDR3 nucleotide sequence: TGTGCCAGCAGCGCCCTGACAGGAGGCAATGAGCAGTTCTTC.

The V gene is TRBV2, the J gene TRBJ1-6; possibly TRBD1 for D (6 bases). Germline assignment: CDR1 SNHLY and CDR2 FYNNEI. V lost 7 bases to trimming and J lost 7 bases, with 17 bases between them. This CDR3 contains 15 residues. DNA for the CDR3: TGTGCCAGCACTAGAACAACAGGGTCCAATTCACCCCTCCACTTT. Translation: CASTRTTGSNSPLHF.

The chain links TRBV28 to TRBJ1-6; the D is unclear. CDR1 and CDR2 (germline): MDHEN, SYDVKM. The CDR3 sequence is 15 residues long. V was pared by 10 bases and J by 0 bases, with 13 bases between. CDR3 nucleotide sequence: TGTGCCACAGAGTCGAGGAGCTCCTATAATTCACCCCTCCACTTT. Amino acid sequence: CATESRSSYNSPLHF.

The CDR3 loop is CASAGGTGGEEEQFF. The CDR3 nucleotides are TGTGCTAGTGCCGGGGGTACAGGGGGGGAGGAAGAGCAGTTCTTC. The rearrangement uses TRBV12-5 and TRBJ2-1, with a tentative D call TRBD1 (8 bases). The ends were cut back, 7 bases at V and 10 bases at J, with 23 bases in the middle. This CDR3 has 15 amino acids. Germline CDR1 and CDR2: LGHNT and FRNRAP.

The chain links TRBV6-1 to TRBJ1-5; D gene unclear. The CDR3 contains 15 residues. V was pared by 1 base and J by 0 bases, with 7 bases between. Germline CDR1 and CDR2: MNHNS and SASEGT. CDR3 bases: TGTGCCAGCAGTGAAGTACACAGTAGCAATCAGCCCCAGCATTTT. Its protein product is CASSEVHSSNQPQHF.

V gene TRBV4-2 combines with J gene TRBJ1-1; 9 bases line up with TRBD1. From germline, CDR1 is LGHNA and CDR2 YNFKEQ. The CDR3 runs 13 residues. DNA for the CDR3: TGTGCGACGGGGGGACAGGGAGTCCCTGAAGCTTTCTTT. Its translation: CATGGQGVPEAFF.

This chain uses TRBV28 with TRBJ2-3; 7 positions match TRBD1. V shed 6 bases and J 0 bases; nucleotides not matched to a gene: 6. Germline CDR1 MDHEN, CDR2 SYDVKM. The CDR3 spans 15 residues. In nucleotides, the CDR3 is TGTGCCAGCAGGGAGGACAGGTCTAGCACAGATACGCAGTATTTT. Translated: CASREDRSSTDTQYF.